Each of the 11 T cell receptor beta chains below was sequenced from the same sample in a study of blood T cell repertoires in COVID-19. Data came from immunoSEQ multiplex PCR; TCRdb stores just in-frame clones and leaves some out. The data show approximately 200,000 clones, roughly nine tenths seen once. The sample was peripheral blood. Every receptor here comes from a man aged 40-49 years with active or convalescent COVID-19.

This clone was seen a handful of times. One junction end does not reproduce the germline sequence, and a read error may be involved. This chain uses TRBV28 with TRBJ1-1; 8 bases match TRBD1. Germline V gives CDR1 MDHEN, CDR2 SYDVKM. This CDR3 is built from 14 residues. The CDR3 DNA follows: TGTGCCAGCAATTTAGGACAGGGACGGAATGAAGCTTTCTTT. Translation gives CASNLGQGRNEAFF.

The chain joins TRBV11-3 to TRBJ2-1; 11 bases are shared with TRBD1. J lost 6 bases, V lost 4 bases, and 8 bases had no gene match. CDR1 SGHNT and CDR2 YENEEA come from the germline V gene. The CDR3 is made up of 16 amino acids. The CDR3 loop reads CASSSRGTGGVNEQFF. As DNA, the CDR3 is TGTGCCAGCAGCTCCCGTGGGACAGGGGGGGTCAATGAGCAGTTCTTC.

V is TRBV28 and J is TRBJ1-5; the D gene is possibly TRBD1 (5 bases). V dropped 7 bases and J dropped 2 bases, with 18 bases sitting between them. CDR1 MDHEN and CDR2 SYDVKM come from the germline V gene. The CDR3 spans 16 residues. For the CDR3, the DNA is TGTGCCAGCACCTCGGGGGGAGGGCTTGGCAATCAGCCCCAGCATTTT. It yields the protein CASTSGGGLGNQPQHF. The whole variable domain, filled in from reference TRBV28 and TRBJ1-5, reads DVKVTQSSRYLVKRTGEKVFLECVQDMDHENMFWYRQDPGLGLRLIYFSYDVKMKEKGDIPEGYSVSREKKERFSLILESASTNQTSMYLCASTSGGGLGNQPQHFGDGTRLSIL.

For the CDR3, the DNA is TGCGCCAGCAGCTTGGTCGCAGGGTGGGAACAAGGGTCAATCAATGAGCAGTTCTTC. This gives the protein CASSLVAGWEQGSINEQFF. This chain uses TRBV5-1 with TRBJ2-1, with D perhaps TRBD1 (5 bases). Germline CDR1 SGHRS, CDR2 YFSETQ. The V and J ends lost 0 bases and 6 bases respectively, with 25 bases between them. CDR3 length: 19 residues.

The chain carries TRBV3-1 (or the pseudogene TRBV3-2) and TRBJ1-1; the D gene is possibly TRBD1 (6 bases). V lost 4 bases, J lost 8 bases, and 14 bases lay in between. The CDR3 has 13 residues. Germline V gene sequence: CDR1 LGHDT, CDR2 YNNKEL (reference sequence). CDR3 bases: TGTGCCAGCAGCCCCCAACCCCAGGGGGAAGCTTTCTTT. Its protein is CASSPQPQGEAFF.

The chain carries TRBV9 and TRBJ1-3; no firm D call. Germline V gene data show CDR1 as SGDLS and CDR2 as YYNGEE. Trimming left V 1 base short and J 4 bases short, with 6 bases between. The CDR3 runs to 13 residues. The DNA for the CDR3 is TGTGCCAGCAGCGTACGCGAGGGAAACACCATATATTTT. This encodes CASSVREGNTIYF.

The chain is built from TRBV18 and TRBJ1-1; the match to TRBD1 covers 11 bases. The germline CDR1 and CDR2 sequences are KGHSH and LQKENI. The CDR3 extends over 15 amino acids. V was pared by 5 bases and J by 3 bases, with 5 bases of the junction left unmatched. The CDR3 loop reads CASSIGQGAYTEAFF. For the CDR3, the DNA is TGTGCCAGCTCAATTGGACAGGGGGCATACACTGAAGCTTTCTTT.

The CDR3 spells CSVVGGVVEQFF. CDR3 coding DNA: TGCAGCGTTGTAGGGGGCGTCGTTGAGCAGTTCTTC. V gene TRBV29-1 combines with J gene TRBJ2-1; 7 nucleotides align to TRBD1. CDR3 length: 12 residues. The germline gives CDR1 SQVTM, CDR2 ANQGSEA. The V gene end was trimmed by 4 bases and the J gene end by 9 bases; junction bases not matched to a gene: 6.

The V gene is TRBV7-8, the J gene TRBJ2-7, with no clear D. This CDR3 spans 14 amino acids. Germline CDR1 SGHVS, CDR2 FQNEAQ. The ends were cut back, 7 bases at V and 5 bases at J, with 18 bases in the middle. This CDR3 reads CASTLGSRANEQYF. In DNA form, the CDR3 reads TGTGCCAGCACCCTAGGCTCCCGAGCGAACGAGCAGTACTTC.

CDR3 nucleotide sequence: TGTGCCAGCAGCTTAGGGACTTCAGATACGCAGTATTTT. Protein product: CASSLGTSDTQYF. This chain joins TRBV7-2 and TRBJ2-3, with D perhaps matching TRBD2 (5 bases). Germline V lookup: CDR1 SGHTA, CDR2 FQGNSA. V lost 1 base and J 4 bases, leaving 6 bases between the germline ends. The CDR3 loop spans 13 amino acids. Full variable domain (remainder filled in from reference TRBV7-2 and TRBJ2-3): GAGVSQSPSNKVTEKGKDVELRCDPISGHTALYWYRQSLGQGLEFLIYFQGNSAPDKSGLPSDRFSAERTGGSVSTLTIQRTQQEDSAVYLCASSLGTSDTQYFGPGTRLTVL.

The rearrangement uses TRBV24-1 and TRBJ1-5; D is ambiguous. CDR1 and CDR2 (germline): KGHDR, SFDVKD. The CDR3 is 13 residues long. V lost 5 bases and J lost 6, with 10 bases in between. The chain's CDR3 is CATSGGRGQPQHF. The CDR3, as DNA: TGTGCCACCAGTGGAGGACGGGGTCAGCCCCAGCATTTT.